One sample yielded the 25 T cell receptor beta chains listed below, sequenced in a study of blood T cell repertoires in COVID-19. The repertoire was sequenced with immunoSEQ multiplex PCR; TCRdb's copy has only in-frame clones and lacks some. The sample includes 180,000 or so clones, roughly four fifths of them seen just once. The sequenced sample was peripheral blood. The receptors stem from a human donor with acute or convalescent COVID-19. The donor label of this sample is uncertain.

The CDR3 region has the DNA TGTGCCAGCAGTTTACCACAGGGGGAAGCTTTCTTT. Its translation is CASSLPQGEAFF. The chain links TRBV28 to TRBJ1-1, with TRBD1 identical over 7 bases. Trimming removed 2 bases from V and 8 bases from J; junction bases left unmatched: 2. Germline V CDR1 and CDR2: MDHEN, SYDVKM. The CDR3 consists of 12 residues.

V gene TRBV27 combines with J gene TRBJ1-2; 10 bases agree with TRBD1. J gave up 4 bases and V 6 bases, and 8 bases lay outside the gene matches. Germline V lookup: CDR1 MNHEY, CDR2 SMNVEV (reference sequence). This CDR3 is 15 amino acids long. For the CDR3, the DNA is TGTGCCAGCAGCCCACGGGACAGGGGAGCCTATGGCTACACCTTC. Its translation is CASSPRDRGAYGYTF.

The V and J genes are TRBV30 and TRBJ2-7, with D perhaps TRBD1 (6 bases). Germline V lookup: CDR1 GTSNPN, CDR2 SVGIG (reference sequence). The CDR3 consists of 13 residues. Deletions cut 3 bases from V and 6 bases from J, with 15 bases between. CDR3 sequence reads: CAWSRSTGSEQYF. The CDR3 bases are TGTGCCTGGAGCCGATCGACAGGATCCGAGCAGTACTTC.

The chain links TRBV7-3 to TRBJ2-1; maybe TRBD2 (5 bases). Germline V lookup: CDR1 SGHTA, CDR2 FQGTGA. The CDR3 is 13 residues long. The V end was cut by 5 bases, the J end by 7 bases, with 12 bases between. The CDR3 is CASSPTPGNEQFF. For the CDR3, the DNA is TGTGCCAGCAGCCCCACCCCGGGGAATGAGCAGTTCTTC.

J is TRBJ1-6 and V is TRBV6-4, with 7 bases aligning to TRBD1. Trimming took 6 bases from V and 6 from J; bases not matched to a gene: 8. Per the germline V gene, CDR1 is MRHNA and CDR2 is SNTAGT. The CDR3 contains 15 residues. CDR3 DNA: TGTGCCAGCAGCGCCTTTGGGACAGTTAATTCACCCCTCCACTTT. It is translated as CASSAFGTVNSPLHF.

This clone was seen a few times. The J gene is TRBJ2-5, the V gene TRBV29-1, with 8 bases identical to TRBD2. The germline CDR1 and CDR2 sequences are SQVTM and ANQGSEA. CDR3 length: 14 amino acids. V lost 6 bases, J lost 7 bases, and 13 bases stayed unmatched. CDR3 sequence reads: CSVQGVAGSGTQYF. CDR3 DNA: TGCAGCGTCCAAGGGGTAGCGGGATCGGGGACCCAGTACTTC.

The CDR3 DNA is TGTGCCAGCAGTTCCCCCGGGACAGGGGCGAGGAACACTGAAGCTTTCTTT. Protein: CASSSPGTGARNTEAFF. V usage is TRBV27 and J usage is TRBJ1-1, with TRBD1 matching over 10 bases. The CDR3 runs to 17 residues. In germline, CDR1 is MNHEY, CDR2 SMNVEV (reference sequence). V dropped 4 bases and J dropped 1; count of bases not matched to a gene: 9.

This chain uses TRBV28 with TRBJ1-5; D possibly corresponds to TRBD1 (6 bases). CDR3 length: 14 amino acids. The V gene's germline CDR1 is MDHEN and CDR2 SYDVKM. The germline V and J ends were trimmed by 6 bases and 1 base, with 10 bases remaining between them. The CDR3 nucleotides are TGTGCCAGCAGCCAAGGGGGAAGCAATCAGCCCCAGCATTTT. Translating it yields CASSQGGSNQPQHF.

Comment on this clone: Other nucleotide sequences from this sample produce the same CDR3. This sequence joins TRBV7-3 and TRBJ2-7; 10 nucleotides match TRBD1. Germline trimming cut 6 bases from V and 3 bases from J; bases unmatched to any gene: 2. Germline CDR1 is SGHTA and CDR2 is FQGTGA. The CDR3 runs 13 residues. The CDR3 nucleotides are TGTGCCAGCAGTAGGGACAGGGGCTACGAGCAGTACTTC. It specifies CASSRDRGYEQYF.

This clone was detected only once. This chain links TRBV19 with TRBJ2-7, with a possible D match to TRBD1 (6 bases). The CDR3 spans 14 residues. V lost 2 bases and J 6 bases, leaving 14 bases between the germline ends. Germline CDR1 and CDR2: LNHDA and SQIVND (reference sequence). DNA of the CDR3: TGTGCCAGTAGTATACAGGGGCCTGCCGGCGAGCAGTACTTC. It translates to CASSIQGPAGEQYF.

The rearrangement links TRBV5-1 to TRBJ2-5; 9 bases agree with TRBD2. CDR1 is SGHRS, CDR2 YFSETQ, per germline. This CDR3 spans 15 amino acids. Trimming removed 2 bases from V and 2 bases from J; junction bases left unmatched: 4. The CDR3 region is CASSFVAGDQETQYF. The DNA of the CDR3 is TGCGCCAGCAGCTTTGTAGCGGGGGATCAAGAGACCCAGTACTTC.

This clone was observed a handful of times. In nucleotides, the CDR3 is TGTGCCACCCCAGATGGGAGACCTGTTACTAATGAAAAACTGTTTTTT. It codes for CATPDGRPVTNEKLFF. The rearrangement links TRBV21-1 to TRBJ1-4. TRBV21-1 is reported as a pseudogene. This CDR3 has 16 residues.

The chain joins TRBV5-8 to TRBJ1-5, with D possibly TRBD1 on 6 matching bases. The CDR3 is 13 residues long. V was clipped by 3 bases and J by 11 bases, with 15 bases between them. Germline CDR1 and CDR2: SGHTS and YDEGEE. The CDR3 spells CASSWPGGRAQHF. The CDR3 DNA reads as TGTGCCAGCAGCTGGCCGGGGGGCCGGGCCCAGCATTTT.

This clone has a handful of counts. CDR3 region: CASSYYGGGVYEQYF. As DNA, the CDR3 is TGTGCCAGCAGCTATTACGGGGGGGGCGTTTACGAGCAGTACTTC. The V and J genes are TRBV5-4 and TRBJ2-7; 8 positions match TRBD2. This CDR3 region has 15 residues. Germline CDR1 is SGHNT and CDR2 is YYREEE (reference sequence). J was trimmed by 4 bases and V by 3 bases; bases with no gene match: 9.

The V gene is TRBV5-1, the J gene TRBJ2-7; a possible D gene is TRBD1 (6 bases). The V and J ends lost 1 base and 3 bases respectively, with 14 bases between them. The CDR3 sequence is 15 residues long. The germline gives CDR1 SGHRS, CDR2 YFSETQ. The CDR3 DNA reads as TGCGCCAGCAGCTTGTTGTGGGGGCCTGGCTACGAGCAGTACTTC. Protein sequence: CASSLLWGPGYEQYF.

This sequence joins TRBV6-6 and TRBJ2-3; D is ambiguous. The CDR3 has 12 residues. CDR1 is MNHNY, CDR2 SVGAGI, per germline (reference sequence). V was cut by 8 bases and J by 1 base, with 7 bases left in between. CDR3 loop: CASSPGTDTQYF. The CDR3 DNA is TGTGCCAGCTCCCCGGGCACAGATACGCAGTATTTT.

The chain has TRBV4-1 and TRBJ1-4; the D is unclear. Germline CDR1 reads MGHRA; CDR2 reads YSYEKL. V was pared by 1 base and J by 8 bases, with 8 bases between. CDR3 length: 13 amino acids. CDR3 nucleotides: TGCGCCAGCAGCCAAGCATCCGGGGAAAAACTGTTTTTT. Its translation: CASSQASGEKLFF.

This clone was observed once. The chain uses TRBV30 and TRBJ2-7; tentatively, D is TRBD2 (6 bases). The germline CDR1 and CDR2 sequences are GTSNPN and SVGIG (reference sequence). The CDR3 extends over 17 amino acids. The ends were cut back, 3 bases at V and 0 bases at J, with 21 bases in the middle. This CDR3 reads CAWSEVGRMRGSYEQYF. In DNA form, the CDR3 reads TGTGCCTGGAGCGAGGTAGGGCGAATGCGGGGCTCCTACGAGCAGTACTTC.

The V call is TRBV6-5, the J call TRBJ2-1; TRBD2 aligns across 11 bases. Germline V gene lookup returns CDR1 MNHEY and CDR2 SVGAGI. V was pared by 4 bases and J by 3 bases, with 5 bases of the junction left unmatched. This CDR3 region has 16 residues. The DNA for the CDR3 is TGTGCCAGCAGTTCAACCACTAGCGGGGGCTACAATGAGCAGTTCTTC. Translating gives CASSSTTSGGYNEQFF.

This clone has just one count. This sequence joins TRBV5-6 and TRBJ2-7; perhaps TRBD2 as D (6 bases). From germline, CDR1 is SGHDT and CDR2 YYEEEE. The V and J ends lost 6 bases and 3 bases respectively, with 13 bases between them. The CDR3 length is 13 residues. The CDR3 DNA reads TGTGCCAGCAAGAGGGAGGAGAGCTACGAGCAGTACTTC. It is translated as CASKREESYEQYF.

A few counts support this clone. This rearrangement joins TRBV21-1 to TRBJ1-4; the tabulated D call, TRBD1, remains unverified against the DNA. TRBV21-1 is a pseudogene. This CDR3 has 15 residues. The CDR3 nucleotides are TGTGCCAGCAGCGACCCCGGGACAGGGGATGAAAAACTGTTTTTT. Its protein is CASSDPGTGDEKLFF.

This clone was seen a handful of times. The rearrangement uses TRBV29-1 and TRBJ2-7; 10 bases map to TRBD2. Germline V lookup: CDR1 SQVTM, CDR2 ANQGSEA. J lost 7 bases, V lost 5 bases, and 11 bases had no gene match. The CDR3 loop spans 14 amino acids. CDR3 DNA sequence: TGCAGCGTTTTAGGGACTAGCGATCTTGGAGAGCAGTACTTC. Its translation is CSVLGTSDLGEQYF.

V usage is TRBV5-1 and J usage is TRBJ2-2, with 7 bases that match TRBD2. Losses at the gene ends were 7 bases for V and 7 bases for J; bases not matched to a gene: 7. Germline-derived CDR1 and CDR2 are SGHRS and YFSETQ. The CDR3 runs to 13 residues. The CDR3 loop reads CASVEPGGGELFF. In DNA form, the CDR3 reads TGCGCCAGCGTCGAACCGGGGGGCGGGGAGCTGTTTTTT.

The chain carries TRBV5-6 and TRBJ1-1; 7 bases line up with TRBD1. The junction had 12 bases not matched to a gene; V was cut back by 5 bases and J by 8 bases. CDR3 length: 14 amino acids. Germline CDR1 SGHDT, CDR2 YYEEEE. The CDR3 spells CASSPILRDSEAFF. The CDR3 nucleotides read TGTGCCAGCAGTCCTATTCTCCGGGACAGCGAAGCTTTCTTT.

The chain combines TRBV2 with TRBJ1-2; D gene ambiguous. The CDR3 contains 12 residues. V was cut by 5 bases and J by 7 bases, with 11 bases left in between. Germline V gene lookup returns CDR1 SNHLY and CDR2 FYNNEI. The CDR3 loop reads CASSKDLVGYTF. CDR3 DNA: TGTGCCAGCAGTAAAGACTTGGTTGGCTACACCTTC. Looking up the rest from reference TRBV2 and TRBJ1-2 gives the full variable domain: EPEVTQTPSHQVTQMGQEVILRCVPISNHLYFYWYRQILGQKVEFLVSFYNNEISEKSEIFDDQFSVERPDGSNFTLKIRSTKLEDSAMYFCASSKDLVGYTFGSGTRLTVV.